One sample yielded the 9 T cell receptor beta chains listed below, sequenced in a study of Ad26.COV2.S vaccination and SARS-CoV-2 variants. As for treatment: some 19 received Ad26.COV2.S at low or high dose, single or two shots; several received placebo; per-sample allocation not given. Day 63 following the first vaccine or placebo injection was when the samples were taken. Sequenced by immunoSEQ multiplex PCR; TCRdb stores in-frame clones only, minus some. The profile shows 300,000 to 450,000 clones, roughly 85% of them singletons. Sequenced material: peripheral blood, taken in a trial of Ad26.COV2.S vaccine versus placebo. These TCRs come from a person aged 18-65 years who received the Ad26.COV2.S COVID-19 vaccine or a placebo.

The chain recombines TRBV11-2 with TRBJ2-5; TRBD2 is a possible D gene (5 bases). Trimming took 3 bases from V and 2 from J, leaving 16 bases between them. CDR1 and CDR2 (germline): SGHAT, FQNNGV. This CDR3 spans 16 amino acids. CDR3 nucleotide sequence: TGTGCCAGCAGCTTCCGACGGGGAAGAATACAAGAGACCCAGTACTTC. It yields the protein CASSFRRGRIQETQYF.

V usage is TRBV10-3 and J usage is TRBJ2-7; D could derive from TRBD1 or TRBD2 (5 bases each). The CDR3 consists of 12 residues. Germline-derived CDR1 and CDR2 are ENHRY and SYGVKD. V dropped 7 bases and J dropped 5 bases, with 12 bases sitting between them. The CDR3 protein is CAIIGGQDEQYF. CDR3 in DNA: TGTGCCATCATTGGGGGTCAGGACGAGCAGTACTTC.

The CDR3 coding sequence is TGTGCCAGCAGCTTAGGCGGGAGGGGCAGGGGCGCACTGCATGAGCAGTTCTTC. This gives the protein CASSLGGRGRGALHEQFF. This rearrangement joins TRBV7-2 to TRBJ2-1, with 9 bases identical to TRBD2. After removal of 1 base from V and 8 bases from J, the junction contained 15 bases not matched to a gene. Germline V lookup: CDR1 SGHTA, CDR2 FQGNSA. This CDR3 is built from 18 residues.

This chain links TRBV20-1 with TRBJ2-3; D remains ambiguous. Trimming shortened V by 3 bases and J by 0 bases, and 13 bases separated the two germline ends. This CDR3 contains 15 residues. The germline V gene has CDR1 DFQATT and CDR2 SNEGSKA (reference sequence). The CDR3 DNA follows: TGCAGTGCTAGTCAAATCACAGTCAGCACAGATACGCAGTATTTT. This gives the protein CSASQITVSTDTQYF.

This clone showed up just once. The J gene is TRBJ2-7, the V gene TRBV5-4; perhaps TRBD2 as D (7 bases). Germline lookup yields CDR1 SGHNT and CDR2 YYREEE (reference sequence). This CDR3 region has 13 residues. V was shortened by 4 bases and J by 2 bases, with 10 bases between the two germline ends. The CDR3 DNA follows: TGTGCCAGCAGCCTGCGGGGGCCCTACGAGCAGTACTTC. As protein: CASSLRGPYEQYF.

This clone was seen only once. The rearrangement joins TRBV5-1 to TRBJ2-1; 14 bases agree with TRBD2. Per the germline V gene, CDR1 is SGHRS and CDR2 is YFSETQ. The CDR3 covers 15 residues. J was trimmed by 10 bases and V by 4 bases; bases with no gene match: 7. This CDR3 reads CASSPGTSGSREQFF. CDR3 in DNA: TGCGCCAGCAGCCCCGGGACTAGCGGGAGTCGGGAGCAGTTCTTC.

The chain uses TRBV18 and TRBJ2-1; D unresolved. Per germline, CDR1 KGHSH and CDR2 LQKENI. The germline V and J ends were trimmed by 4 bases and 7 bases, with 2 bases remaining between them. This CDR3 region has 10 residues. As DNA, the CDR3 is TGTGCCAGCTCACGAAATGAGCAGTTCTTC. It translates to CASSRNEQFF.

The chain links TRBV2 to TRBJ2-5, with D possibly TRBD2 on 5 matching bases. The CDR3 runs to 14 residues. Trimming removed 1 base from V and 4 bases from J, with 10 bases in between. Germline loops: CDR1 SNHLY, CDR2 FYNNEI. CDR3 sequence (DNA): TGTGCCAGCAGTGAAGGAGGGTCCGGAGAGACCCAGTACTTC. This encodes CASSEGGSGETQYF.

The chain couples TRBV28 to TRBJ2-1; the D is unclear. The CDR3 consists of 16 residues. Trimming pared 4 bases from V and 5 bases from J, leaving 18 bases between. Per germline, CDR1 MDHEN and CDR2 SYDVKM. CDR3 DNA: TGTGCCAGCAGTTCACCCGCCTCAATTTTGGACAATGAGCAGTTCTTC. This encodes CASSSPASILDNEQFF.